Listed here are 24 T cell receptor beta chains from one sample, sequenced in a study of shared T cell receptors in the human thymus. Clones were sequenced by immunoSEQ multiplex PCR, and TCRdb holds only the in-frame ones, with some missing. The sample has about 610,000 clones; around nine tenths are singletons. These data also featured in a second study, about human thymus T cells.

The sequenced sample consisted of thymocytes. The receptors were sampled from a boy in the first two years of life with a congenital heart defect.

The chain couples TRBV2 to TRBJ1-5; maybe TRBD1 (6 bases). The CDR3 length is 16 residues. V dropped 6 bases and J dropped 1 base, with 16 bases sitting between them. CDR1 and CDR2 (germline): SNHLY, FYNNEI. CDR3 nucleotide sequence: TGTGCCAGCAGCGGACGGACAGCCGACAGCAATCAGCCCCAGCATTTT. Protein sequence: CASSGRTADSNQPQHF.

The chain links TRBV5-1 to TRBJ2-7; the match to TRBD2 covers 8 bases. The CDR3 runs to 15 residues. The V segment lost 6 bases and the J segment 7 bases; nucleotides outside the gene matches: 15. Per germline, CDR1 SGHRS and CDR2 YFSETQ. The chain's CDR3 is CASTNGGGRLLEQYF. CDR3 in DNA: TGCGCCAGCACCAACGGGGGGGGGCGCTTGCTTGAGCAGTACTTC.

The rearrangement joins TRBV7-3 to TRBJ2-7; D is perhaps TRBD2 (5 bases). Deletions cut 5 bases from V and 7 bases from J, with 15 bases between. This CDR3 has 13 amino acids. The germline V gene has CDR1 SGHTA and CDR2 FQGTGA. The CDR3 DNA follows: TGTGCCAGCAGCCTTGGACTGTCTGGGGAGCAGTACTTC. Translating gives CASSLGLSGEQYF.

The CDR3 reads CASTTTGQGNYGYTF. The DNA of the CDR3 is TGTGCCAGCACCACCACCGGACAGGGCAACTATGGCTACACCTTC. The chain couples TRBV27 to TRBJ1-2, with TRBD1 identical over 8 bases. Per the germline V gene, CDR1 is MNHEY and CDR2 is SMNVEV (reference sequence). The CDR3 spans 15 residues. The V gene end was trimmed by 7 bases and the J gene end by 2 bases; junction bases not matched to a gene: 9.

This rearrangement joins TRBV6-1 to TRBJ2-1; D perhaps matches TRBD2 (5 bases). Germline V CDR1 and CDR2: MNHNS, SASEGT. Trimming took 6 bases from V and 4 from J, leaving 10 bases between them. This CDR3 has 13 amino acids. Written as DNA, the CDR3 is TGTGCCAGCAGGGCTAGAGGGTACAATGAGCAGTTCTTC. Its translation is CASRARGYNEQFF.

V and J are TRBV5-6 and TRBJ2-7; 8 bases map to TRBD1. V was pared by 4 bases and J by 4 bases, with 19 bases of the junction left unmatched. The CDR3 is 18 amino acids. The germline gives CDR1 SGHDT, CDR2 YYEEEE. Here the CDR3 reads CASSKDRVLQPPLYEQYF. The CDR3 DNA reads as TGTGCCAGCAGCAAGGACAGGGTCTTACAACCTCCTCTTTACGAGCAGTACTTC.

The rearrangement joins TRBV5-1 to TRBJ2-3; 8 positions agree with TRBD1. Trimming cost V 1 base and J 5 bases; bases outside gene matches: 6. Germline-derived CDR1 and CDR2 are SGHRS and YFSETQ. CDR3 size: 15 residues. The CDR3 protein is CASSLTTGEEDTQYF. CDR3 bases: TGCGCCAGCAGCTTGACGACAGGGGAGGAAGATACGCAGTATTTT.

The chain uses TRBV11-3 and TRBJ2-1, with 11 bases that match TRBD1. Germline-derived CDR1 and CDR2 are SGHNT and YENEEA. V lost 2 bases, J lost 4 bases, and 7 bases stayed unmatched. The CDR3 length is 17 residues. The CDR3 here is CASSLHGTGGSYNEQFF. CDR3 DNA: TGTGCCAGCAGCTTACATGGGACAGGGGGGTCGTACAATGAGCAGTTCTTC.

CDR3 loop: CSVEDLRTRPTDTQYF. The DNA of the CDR3 is TGCAGCGTTGAAGATCTTCGGACTAGGCCCACAGATACGCAGTATTTT. This sequence joins TRBV29-1 and TRBJ2-3, with 7 bases matching TRBD2. CDR1 SQVTM and CDR2 ANQGSEA come from the germline V gene. V was clipped by 0 bases and J by 2 bases; unmatched bases: 8. This CDR3 has 16 amino acids.

The rearrangement joins TRBV18 to TRBJ2-1; a possible D gene is TRBD2 (6 bases). V was cut by 0 bases and J by 6 bases, with 12 bases left in between. This CDR3 is 15 amino acids long. Germline CDR1 is KGHSH and CDR2 is LQKENI. In nucleotides, the CDR3 is TGTGCCAGCTCACCACCTAAAGGGCGGGGCAATGAGCAGTTCTTC. Its translation is CASSPPKGRGNEQFF.

The chain has TRBV2 and TRBJ2-5, with a weak D call TRBD1 (6 bases). The J call may be mistaken, given a closer DNA end match to TRBJ2-7. The CDR3 is made up of 16 amino acids. Germline CDR1 is SNHLY and CDR2 is FYNNEI. The CDR3 DNA reads as TGTGCCAGCAGTGAGTCCTGGGGACAATCCTCCTACGAGCAGTACTTC. Encoded protein: CASSESWGQSSYEQYF.

This rearrangement joins TRBV4-3 to TRBJ2-1, with 13 bases fitting TRBD2. CDR1 is LGHNA and CDR2 is YSLEER in the germline V gene. Trimming at V came to 5 bases and at J to 5 bases, leaving 6 bases not matched to a gene. CDR3 size: 16 residues. CDR3 sequence: CASSYRTSGSHNEQFF. Written as DNA, the CDR3 is TGCGCCAGCAGCTATAGGACTAGCGGGAGCCACAATGAGCAGTTCTTC.

V usage is TRBV28 and J usage is TRBJ2-5, with D perhaps TRBD1 (7 bases). V shed 5 bases and J shed 8 bases, with 18 bases lying between them. The CDR3 has 14 residues. Germline loops: CDR1 MDHEN, CDR2 SYDVKM. CDR3 residues: CASSPVTGEETQYF. The CDR3, as DNA: TGTGCCAGCAGTCCAGTAACAGGGGAGGAAACCCAGTACTTC. Variable domain in full (rest from reference TRBV28 and TRBJ2-5): DVKVTQSSRYLVKRTGEKVFLECVQDMDHENMFWYRQDPGLGLRLIYFSYDVKMKEKGDIPEGYSVSREKKERFSLILESASTNQTSMYLCASSPVTGEETQYFGPGTRLLVL.

This chain links TRBV4-3 with TRBJ2-7, with TRBD2 identical over 12 bases. The germline V gene encodes CDR1 LGHNA and CDR2 YSLEER. The length of the CDR3 is 17 residues. V dropped 0 bases and J dropped 2; count of bases not matched to a gene: 5. CDR3 coding DNA: TGCGCCAGCAGCCAAGAGCTAGCGGGAGGGCCAACCTACGAGCAGTACTTC. Translating it yields CASSQELAGGPTYEQYF.

V is TRBV5-8 and J is TRBJ2-1; 8 bases are a match to TRBD2. Unmatched junction bases numbered 15, after V lost 4 bases and J lost 6 bases. The CDR3 has 17 residues. Germline loops: CDR1 SGHTS, CDR2 YDEGEE. The CDR3 DNA sequence: TGTGCCAGCAGCCGGGGGGGCGACCCCCTTAGGGCCAATGAGCAGTTCTTC. Translating it yields CASSRGGDPLRANEQFF.

This clone was counted once. The chain joins TRBV19 to TRBJ1-1, with 8 bases that match TRBD1. The ends lost 6 bases at V and 1 base at J; junction bases unmatched: 13. CDR1 LNHDA and CDR2 SQIVND come from the germline V gene (reference sequence). The CDR3 consists of 17 residues. The CDR3 sequence: CASRPIEHDRGNTEAFF. DNA of the CDR3: TGTGCCAGTAGACCAATAGAACATGACAGGGGGAACACTGAAGCTTTCTTT.

Of note for this clone: This specimen includes other DNA sequences encoding the same CDR3. J is TRBJ1-1 and V is TRBV29-1, with a tentative D call TRBD1 (5 bases). CDR3 length equals 11 residues. V dropped 3 bases and J dropped 8 bases, with 10 bases sitting between them. CDR1 is SQVTM, CDR2 ANQGSEA, per germline. The CDR3 DNA follows: TGCAGCGTTGACCGGGGGACCGAAGCTTTCTTT. It specifies CSVDRGTEAFF.

The chain is built from TRBV7-7 and TRBJ2-2; the match to TRBD2 covers 9 bases. The CDR3 covers 18 residues. CDR1 and CDR2 (germline): SSHAT, FNYEAQ (reference sequence). V lost 5 bases, J lost 2 bases, and 12 bases stayed unmatched. The CDR3 region is CASSLGRASGNNTGELFF. The CDR3 DNA sequence: TGTGCCAGCAGCCTAGGGCGGGCTAGCGGGAATAACACCGGGGAGCTGTTTTTT.

The genes are TRBV27 and TRBJ2-1; 12 bases line up with TRBD2. Germline CDR1 is MNHEY and CDR2 is SMNVEV (reference sequence). The trim removed 3 bases at V and 6 bases at J, leaving 9 bases unmatched. CDR3 length equals 17 residues. The CDR3 DNA reads TGTGCCAGCAGTTTCCGACCTCCTAGCGGGAGGGGCAATGAGCAGTTCTTC. Translated: CASSFRPPSGRGNEQFF.

This clone turned up a few times. This chain connects TRBV27 to TRBJ2-2; possibly TRBD2 for D (6 bases). V was clipped by 4 bases and J by 0 bases, with 21 bases between them. The CDR3 has 19 amino acids. Germline CDR1 is MNHEY and CDR2 is SMNVEV (reference sequence). CDR3 protein: CASSCRGRRLTANTGELFF. The CDR3 DNA reads as TGTGCCAGCAGTTGTCGAGGGAGGAGGCTCACCGCGAACACCGGGGAGCTGTTTTTT.

V usage is TRBV28 and J usage is TRBJ2-5; 7 bases agree with TRBD2. V dropped 5 bases and J dropped 5; count of bases not matched to a gene: 8. The CDR3 sequence is 14 residues long. CDR1 and CDR2 (germline): MDHEN, SYDVKM. The CDR3 sequence is CASSGASGTETQYF. CDR3 coding DNA: TGTGCCAGCAGTGGGGCTAGCGGAACCGAGACCCAGTACTTC.

V gene TRBV2 combines with J gene TRBJ2-3, with 9 bases that match TRBD1. CDR1 is SNHLY and CDR2 is FYNNEI in the germline V gene. After removal of 11 bases from V and 1 base from J, the junction contained 4 bases not matched to a gene. This CDR3 is built from 13 residues. The CDR3 sequence: CAGRDRGTDTQYF. The CDR3, as DNA: TGTGCCGGAAGGGACAGGGGCACAGATACGCAGTATTTT.

CDR3 DNA: TGCAGCGTTGTGGCCCCGAGGAGGGACCTTTACGAGCAGTACTTC. Its translation is CSVVAPRRDLYEQYF. V is TRBV29-1 and J is TRBJ2-7, with a possible D match to TRBD2 (6 bases). The CDR3 contains 15 residues. CDR1 and CDR2 from the germline V gene are SQVTM and ANQGSEA. The germline V and J ends were trimmed by 4 bases and 4 bases, with 20 bases remaining between them.

The V call is TRBV25-1, the J call TRBJ1-4; 7 bases agree with TRBD1. From germline, CDR1 is MGHDK and CDR2 SYGVNS. The CDR3 has 16 amino acids. J lost 4 bases, V lost 0 bases, and 5 bases had no gene match. The CDR3, as DNA: TGTGCCAGCAGTGAATATCAGACAGGGTATAATGAAAAACTGTTTTTT. This codes for CASSEYQTGYNEKLFF.